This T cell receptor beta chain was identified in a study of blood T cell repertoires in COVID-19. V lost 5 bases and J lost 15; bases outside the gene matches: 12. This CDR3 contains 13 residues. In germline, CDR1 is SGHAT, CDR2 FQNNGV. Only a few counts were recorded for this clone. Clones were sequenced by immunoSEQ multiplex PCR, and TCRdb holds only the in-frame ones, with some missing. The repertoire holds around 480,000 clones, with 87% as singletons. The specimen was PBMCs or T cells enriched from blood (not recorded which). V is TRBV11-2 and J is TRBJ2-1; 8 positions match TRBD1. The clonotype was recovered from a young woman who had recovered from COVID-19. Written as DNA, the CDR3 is TGTGCCAGCAGCCCACGGACAGGGCTCCCTTCGTTCTTC. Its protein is CASSPRTGLPSFF.